These 11 T cell receptor beta chains were sequenced from one sample in a study of blood T cell repertoires in COVID-19. The protocol was immunoSEQ multiplex PCR, while the TCRdb copy is restricted to in-frame clones and leaves out a portion. The data hold over 150,000 clones, with around three quarters observed a single time. Sequenced: peripheral blood. The source is an elderly man with acute or convalescent COVID-19.

V gene TRBV5-1 combines with J gene TRBJ2-2; TRBD1 agrees at 9 bases. CDR1 SGHRS and CDR2 YFSETQ come from the germline V gene. CDR3 length equals 16 residues. With 4 bases clipped from V and 4 bases from J, the junction kept 8 bases outside the gene matches. For the CDR3, the DNA is TGCGCCAGCAGCAGACCCGGGACAGGGTCCACCGGGGAGCTGTTTTTT. Its protein is CASSRPGTGSTGELFF. Based on the CDR3 plus reference TRBV5-1 and TRBJ2-2, the full variable domain is KAGVTQTPRYLIKTRGQQVTLSCSPISGHRSVSWYQQTPGQGLQFLFEYFSETQRNKGNFPGRFSGRQFSNSRSEMNVSTLELGDSALYLCASSRPGTGSTGELFFGEGSRLTVL.

The chain has TRBV5-6 and TRBJ1-6; 8 bases line up with TRBD1. Germline CDR1 is SGHDT and CDR2 is YYEEEE. Trimming took 4 bases from V and 9 from J; bases not matched to a gene: 12. The CDR3 totals 16 residues. CDR3 sequence: CASSGQGGRYGSPLHF. CDR3 bases: TGTGCCAGCAGCGGACAGGGTGGACGCTATGGTTCACCCCTCCACTTT.

This clone came up a few times. The V call is TRBV11-3, the J call TRBJ2-7, with a weak D call TRBD2 (7 bases). The CDR3 has 17 amino acids. The V gene lost 5 bases and the J gene lost 3 bases, with 23 bases spanning the gap. Germline values: CDR1 SGHNT, CDR2 YENEEA. The CDR3 spells CASSPKGWGGLNYEQYV. Written as DNA, the CDR3 is TGTGCCAGCAGCCCCAAAGGGTGGGGGGGCCTCAACTACGAGCAGTACGTC.

The chain has TRBV27 and TRBJ1-6; D is perhaps TRBD1 (6 bases). The CDR3 runs 13 residues. Germline CDR1 is MNHEY and CDR2 is SMNVEV (reference sequence). Trimming stripped 3 bases from V and 10 bases from J, with 10 bases between. The CDR3 loop is CASSFTGRSPLHF. The CDR3 region has the DNA TGTGCCAGCAGTTTCACAGGGAGATCACCCCTCCACTTT.

The chain employs TRBV4-1 and TRBJ2-2; possible D gene TRBD2, 7 bases. V was cut by 2 bases and J by 3 bases, with 13 bases left in between. The CDR3 consists of 16 residues. Germline V lookup: CDR1 MGHRA, CDR2 YSYEKL. CDR3: CASSQMGGQDTGELFF. The CDR3 region has the DNA TGCGCCAGCAGCCAAATGGGGGGGCAGGACACCGGGGAGCTGTTTTTT.

This clone was picked up a small number of times. This chain joins TRBV7-9 and TRBJ2-5, with TRBD2 matching over 7 bases. With V trimmed by 5 bases and J by 5 bases, 5 bases remained unmatched. The CDR3 has 13 amino acids. The germline CDR1 and CDR2 sequences are SEHNR and FQNEAQ (reference sequence). The CDR3 here is CASSGGRDETQYF. CDR3 nucleotides: TGTGCCAGCAGCGGCGGGAGAGATGAGACCCAGTACTTC.

This clone came up a few times. The chain employs TRBV15 and TRBJ2-5; 8 bases are a match to TRBD2. Trimming took 3 bases from V and 1 from J; bases not matched to a gene: 7. The CDR3 length is 16 residues. CDR1 is LNHNV, CDR2 YYDKDF, per germline (reference sequence). The CDR3 region has the DNA TGTGCCACCAGCAGTTGGACTAGCATATCCCAAGAGACCCAGTACTTC. Protein sequence: CATSSWTSISQETQYF.

The chain is built from TRBV7-6 and TRBJ1-4; 7 bases are a match to TRBD1. V was pared by 5 bases and J by 2 bases, with 5 bases of the junction left unmatched. This CDR3 spans 15 amino acids. Looked up from germline, CDR1 is SGHVS and CDR2 is FNYEAQ. The CDR3 nucleotides are TGTGCCAGCAGCCCAAGACAGGGCACTAATGAAAAACTGTTTTTT. It specifies CASSPRQGTNEKLFF.

The chain is built from TRBV12-5 and TRBJ2-3, with D possibly TRBD2 on 5 matching bases. The length of the CDR3 is 11 residues. Deletions cut 6 bases from V and 7 bases from J, with 8 bases between. Germline-derived CDR1 and CDR2 are LGHNT and FRNRAP. CDR3 coding DNA: TGTGCTAGTGGGGAGGAGAATACGCAGTATTTT. Its translation is CASGEENTQYF.

The chain carries TRBV15 and TRBJ1-1, with a possible D match to TRBD1 (5 bases). The CDR3 runs 15 residues. V was cut by 7 bases and J by 0 bases, with 15 bases left in between. Germline-derived CDR1 and CDR2 are LNHNV and YYDKDF (reference sequence). The CDR3 is CATTTGDGLNTEAFF. The CDR3 bases are TGTGCCACCACCACGGGGGACGGATTGAACACTGAAGCTTTCTTT.

Turning to this clone: A junction end diverges from the germline sequence, so it may reflect a read error. V is TRBV7-8 and J is TRBJ2-3, with a possible D match to TRBD2 (6 bases). The CDR3 length is 12 residues. Germline lookup yields CDR1 SGHVS and CDR2 FQNEAQ. For the CDR3, the DNA is TGTGCCAGCAGCCCCTCGCACGTCGGCGGGGATTTT. As protein: CASSPSHVGGDF. The whole variable domain, filled in from reference TRBV7-8 and TRBJ2-3, reads GAGVSQSPRYKVAKRGQDVALRCDPISGHVSLFWYQQALGQGPEFLTYFQNEAQLDKSGLPSDRFFAERPEGSVSTLKIQRTQQEDSAVYLCASSPSHVGGDFGPGTRLTVL.